Listed here are 5 T cell receptor beta chains from one sample, sequenced in a study of identifying expanded T cells in peripheral blood. TCRdb's copy holds only in-frame clones and misses some; the assay was immunoSEQ multiplex PCR. The table lists around 100,000 clones, 88% of them singletons, with 5.5% in the top ten. The sequenced sample consisted of blood. The receptor source for this set is a person aged 18-70 years in good health.

The chain couples TRBV5-5 to TRBJ1-2; D possibly corresponds to TRBD1 (5 bases). This CDR3 is 14 amino acids long. V lost 2 bases to trimming and J lost 4 bases, with 12 bases between them. Germline V gene data show CDR1 as SGHKS and CDR2 as YYEKEE (reference sequence). The CDR3 is CASSFLDTAYGYTF. Written as DNA, the CDR3 is TGTGCCAGCAGCTTTCTGGACACTGCCTATGGCTACACCTTC.

The chain carries TRBV12-5 and TRBJ1-2; TRBD1 matches at 7 bases. Looked up from germline, CDR1 is LGHNT and CDR2 is FRNRAP. V was clipped by 4 bases and J by 4 bases; unmatched bases: 9. The CDR3 runs to 15 residues. In DNA, the CDR3 is TGTGCTAGTGGTTCAGGGGGTGACGGTGGCTATGGCTACACCTTC. This gives the protein CASGSGGDGGYGYTF.

The chain is built from TRBV5-5 and TRBJ2-6; D remains ambiguous. CDR1 is SGHKS and CDR2 is YYEKEE in the germline V gene (reference sequence). The CDR3 has 16 amino acids. Trimming took 4 bases from V and 0 from J, leaving 11 bases between them. CDR3 nucleotides: TGTGCCAGCAGCCCGGACGGATTCTCTGGGGCCAACGTCCTGACTTTC. The encoded protein is CASSPDGFSGANVLTF.

The V and J genes are TRBV4-2 and TRBJ1-4; maybe TRBD1 (5 bases). Trimming stripped 1 base from V and 0 bases from J, with 12 bases between. The length of the CDR3 is 17 residues. Germline CDR1 is LGHNA and CDR2 is YNFKEQ. CDR3 nucleotide sequence: TGTGCCAGCAGCCAAGCCACTGGGGGGGCAACTAATGAAAAACTGTTTTTT. Protein sequence: CASSQATGGATNEKLFF.

This clone was recorded a few times. The chain joins TRBV19 to TRBJ1-2; 8 bases align to TRBD1. CDR1 is LNHDA, CDR2 SQIVND, per germline (reference sequence). After removal of 1 base from V and 8 bases from J, the junction contained 12 bases not matched to a gene. CDR3 length: 16 amino acids. The CDR3 nucleotides are TGTGCCAGTAGTATAGGCGTCGGGCAGGGGGCCGAGGGCTACACCTTC. It is translated as CASSIGVGQGAEGYTF.